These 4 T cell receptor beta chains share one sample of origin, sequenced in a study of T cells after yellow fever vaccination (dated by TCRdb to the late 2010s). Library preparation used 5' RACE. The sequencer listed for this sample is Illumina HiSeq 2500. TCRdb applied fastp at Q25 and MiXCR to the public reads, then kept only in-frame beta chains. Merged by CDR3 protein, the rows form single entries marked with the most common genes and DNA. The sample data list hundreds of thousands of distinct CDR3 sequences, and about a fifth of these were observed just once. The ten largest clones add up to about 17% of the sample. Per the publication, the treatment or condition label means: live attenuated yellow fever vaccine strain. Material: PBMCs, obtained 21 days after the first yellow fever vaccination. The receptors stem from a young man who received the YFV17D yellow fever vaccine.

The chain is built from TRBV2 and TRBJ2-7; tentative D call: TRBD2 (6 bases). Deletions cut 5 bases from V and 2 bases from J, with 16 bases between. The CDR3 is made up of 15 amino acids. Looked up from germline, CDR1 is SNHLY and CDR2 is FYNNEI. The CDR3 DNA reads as TGTGCCAGCAGTTCCGGGAGCCCAATTCCCTACGAGCAGTACTTC. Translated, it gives CASSSGSPIPYEQYF.

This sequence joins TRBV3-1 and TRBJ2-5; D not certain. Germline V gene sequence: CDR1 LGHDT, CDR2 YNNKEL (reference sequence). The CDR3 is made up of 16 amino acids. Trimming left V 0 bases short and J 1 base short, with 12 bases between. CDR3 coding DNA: TGTGCCAGCAGCCAAGATCGGTGGGTTAGCCAAGAGACCCAGTACTTC. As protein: CASSQDRWVSQETQYF.

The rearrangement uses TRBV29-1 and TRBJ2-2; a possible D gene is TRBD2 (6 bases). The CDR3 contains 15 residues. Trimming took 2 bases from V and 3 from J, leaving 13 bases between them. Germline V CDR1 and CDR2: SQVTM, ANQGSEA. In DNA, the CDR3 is TGCAGCGTTGAATCATGGGGGGATGACACCGGGGAGCTGTTTTTT. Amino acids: CSVESWGDDTGELFF.

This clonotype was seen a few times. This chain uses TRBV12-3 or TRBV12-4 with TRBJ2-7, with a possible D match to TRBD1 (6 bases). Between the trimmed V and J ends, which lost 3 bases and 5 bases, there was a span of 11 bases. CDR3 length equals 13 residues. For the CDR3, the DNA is TGTGCCAGCAGTTTCTGGGGGCTGAACGAGCAGTACGTC. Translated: CASSFWGLNEQYV.